This T cell receptor beta chain was sequenced for a study of T cells in Graves' hyperthyroidism and ophthalmopathy. The study, taken as a whole, reports: Ophthalmopathy, as predicted by the model, came a median about six months after the prediction.

Participants, patients aged 18 to 65, had newly diagnosed hyperthyroidism with a duration under 2 months. The sample holds a few counts of this clonotype. Its antigen is not known. Amplified TCR beta CDR3 regions derived from RNA transcripts. A set of HTBI primers served as the primers for a first-round RT-PCR of the TCR CDR3. One entry per CDR3 protein, called by TCRdb with MiXCR from the multiplex PCR reads. This sample carries a few hundred thousand distinct CDR3 sequences, around a sixth of them seen once, and the ten largest clones take 11% to 15%. The receptor comes from a woman between 18 and 29 years old with Graves' hyperthyroidism. Material: blood.

CDR3 in amino acids: CSVEDQTGGWYGYTF. CDR3 nucleotides: TGCAGCGTTGAAGATCAGACAGGGGGCTGGTATGGCTACACCTTC. The chain has TRBV29-1 and TRBJ1-2; TRBD1 matches 10 bases. CDR3 length equals 15 residues. Per germline, CDR1 SQVTM and CDR2 ANQGSEA. The trim removed 0 bases at V and 5 bases at J, leaving 6 bases unmatched.